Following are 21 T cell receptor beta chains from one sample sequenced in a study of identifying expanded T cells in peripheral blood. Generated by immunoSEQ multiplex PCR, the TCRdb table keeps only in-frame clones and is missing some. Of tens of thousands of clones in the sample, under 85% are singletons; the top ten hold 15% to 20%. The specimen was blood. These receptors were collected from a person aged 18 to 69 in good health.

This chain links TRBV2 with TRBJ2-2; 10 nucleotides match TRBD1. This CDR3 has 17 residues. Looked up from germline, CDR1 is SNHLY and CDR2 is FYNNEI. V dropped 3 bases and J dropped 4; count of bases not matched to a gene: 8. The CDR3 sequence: CASSEAPGQGSTGELFF. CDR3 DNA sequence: TGTGCCAGCAGTGAGGCCCCGGGACAGGGGTCCACCGGGGAGCTGTTTTTT.

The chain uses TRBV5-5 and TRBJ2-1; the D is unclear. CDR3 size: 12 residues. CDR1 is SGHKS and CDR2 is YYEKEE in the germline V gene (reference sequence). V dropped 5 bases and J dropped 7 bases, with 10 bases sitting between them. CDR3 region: CASRPGWNEQFF. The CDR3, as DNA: TGTGCCAGCAGACCCGGGTGGAATGAGCAGTTCTTC. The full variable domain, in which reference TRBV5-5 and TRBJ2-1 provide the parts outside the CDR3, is DAGVTQSPTHLIKTRGQQVTLRCSPISGHKSVSWYQQVLGQGPQFIFQYYEKEERGRGNFPDRFSARQFPNYSSELNVNALLLGDSALYLCASRPGWNEQFFGPGTRLTVL.

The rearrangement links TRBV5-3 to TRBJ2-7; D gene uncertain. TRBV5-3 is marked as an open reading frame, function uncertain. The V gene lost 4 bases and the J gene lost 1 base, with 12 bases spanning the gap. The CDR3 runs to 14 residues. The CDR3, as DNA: TGTGCCAGAAGCCCTCCGAAGGAGTCCTACGAGCAGTACGTC. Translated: CARSPPKESYEQYV.

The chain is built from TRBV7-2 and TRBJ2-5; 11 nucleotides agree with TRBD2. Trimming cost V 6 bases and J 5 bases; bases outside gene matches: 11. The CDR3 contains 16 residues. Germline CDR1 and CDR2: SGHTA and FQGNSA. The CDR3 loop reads CASSSPLLAGGETQYF. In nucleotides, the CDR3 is TGTGCCAGCAGTTCCCCCTTGCTAGCGGGGGGTGAGACCCAGTACTTC.

The CDR3 is CASSMPTGSGNYGYTF. CDR3 bases: TGTGCCAGTAGTATGCCGACAGGGTCCGGTAACTATGGCTACACCTTC. The V gene is TRBV19, the J gene TRBJ1-2, with 7 bases identical to TRBD1. The length of the CDR3 is 16 residues. V was clipped by 3 bases and J by 1 base; unmatched bases: 8. CDR1 and CDR2 (germline): LNHDA, SQIVND (reference sequence).

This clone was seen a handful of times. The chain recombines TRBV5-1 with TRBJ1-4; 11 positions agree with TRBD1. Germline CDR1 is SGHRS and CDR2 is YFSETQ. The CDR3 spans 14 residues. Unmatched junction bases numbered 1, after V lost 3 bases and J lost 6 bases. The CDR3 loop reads CASSSGQGDEKLFF. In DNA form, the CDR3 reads TGCGCCAGCAGCTCGGGACAGGGGGATGAAAAACTGTTTTTT.

This CDR3 is CASSPAQGTLNSPLHF. For the CDR3, the DNA is TGTGCCAGCAGCCCGGCACAGGGGACCCTAAATTCACCCCTCCACTTT. The gene calls are TRBV5-6 and TRBJ1-6; 7 positions match TRBD1. Germline CDR1 and CDR2: SGHDT and YYEEEE. The CDR3 is 16 residues long. Unmatched junction bases numbered 11, after V lost 4 bases and J lost 7 bases.

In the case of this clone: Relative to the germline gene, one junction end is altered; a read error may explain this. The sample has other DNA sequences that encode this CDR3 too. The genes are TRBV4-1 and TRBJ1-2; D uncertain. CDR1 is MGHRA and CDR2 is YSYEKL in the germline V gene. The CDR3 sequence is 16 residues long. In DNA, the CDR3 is TGCGCCAGCAGTCAAGTAGGGTCGGGTTCGCTCTATGGCTACACCTTC. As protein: CASSQVGSGSLYGYTF.

CDR3 region: CASSASVVNSPLHF. In nucleotides, the CDR3 is TGTGCCAGCAGCGCCTCCGTAGTGAATTCACCCCTCCACTTT. This rearrangement joins TRBV5-4 to TRBJ1-6; D remains unclear. Trimming stripped 4 bases from V and 7 bases from J, with 12 bases between. The CDR3 has 14 residues. Germline CDR1 reads SGHNT; CDR2 reads YYREEE (reference sequence).

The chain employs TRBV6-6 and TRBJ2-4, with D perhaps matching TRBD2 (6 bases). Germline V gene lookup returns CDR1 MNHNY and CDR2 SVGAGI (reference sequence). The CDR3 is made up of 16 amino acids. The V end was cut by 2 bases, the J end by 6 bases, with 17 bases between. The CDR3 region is CASSYGGAVAINIQYF. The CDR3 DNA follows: TGTGCCAGCAGTTACGGAGGGGCGGTGGCTATAAACATTCAGTACTTC.

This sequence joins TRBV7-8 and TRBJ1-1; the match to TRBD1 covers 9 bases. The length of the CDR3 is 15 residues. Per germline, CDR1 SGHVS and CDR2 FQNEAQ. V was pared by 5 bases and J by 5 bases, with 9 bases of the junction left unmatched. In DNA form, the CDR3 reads TGTGCCAGCAGCCTAAGCGCCGGGACAGGGACTGAAGCTTTCTTT. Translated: CASSLSAGTGTEAFF. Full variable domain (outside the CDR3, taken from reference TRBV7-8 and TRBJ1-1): GAGVSQSPRYKVAKRGQDVALRCDPISGHVSLFWYQQALGQGPEFLTYFQNEAQLDKSGLPSDRFFAERPEGSVSTLKIQRTQQEDSAVYLCASSLSAGTGTEAFFGQGTRLTVV.

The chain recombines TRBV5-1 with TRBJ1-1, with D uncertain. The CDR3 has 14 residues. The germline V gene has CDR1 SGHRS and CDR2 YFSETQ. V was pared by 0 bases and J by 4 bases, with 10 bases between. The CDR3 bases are TGCGCCAGCAGCTTGGCCCCGAAGGGCACTGAAGCTTTCTTT. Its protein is CASSLAPKGTEAFF.

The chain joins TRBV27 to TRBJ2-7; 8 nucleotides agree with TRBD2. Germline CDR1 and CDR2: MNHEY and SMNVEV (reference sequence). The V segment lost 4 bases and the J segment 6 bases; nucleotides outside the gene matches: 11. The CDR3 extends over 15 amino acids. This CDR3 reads CASSSRGGRGSEQYV. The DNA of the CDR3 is TGTGCCAGCAGTTCCCGCGGGGGGCGCGGAAGCGAGCAGTACGTC.

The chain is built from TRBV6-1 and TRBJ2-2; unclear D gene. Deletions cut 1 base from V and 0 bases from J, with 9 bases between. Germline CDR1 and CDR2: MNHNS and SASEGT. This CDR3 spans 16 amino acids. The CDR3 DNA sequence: TGTGCCAGCAGTGAAGTCGCAATATCGAACACCGGGGAGCTGTTTTTT. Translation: CASSEVAISNTGELFF.

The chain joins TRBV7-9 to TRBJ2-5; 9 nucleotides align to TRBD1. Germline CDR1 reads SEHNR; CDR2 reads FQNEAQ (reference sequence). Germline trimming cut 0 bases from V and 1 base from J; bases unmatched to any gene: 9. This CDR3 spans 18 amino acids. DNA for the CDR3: TGTGCCAGCAGCTTAGCACAGGGGGCGGTAGGTGGCCAAGAGACCCAGTACTTC. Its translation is CASSLAQGAVGGQETQYF.

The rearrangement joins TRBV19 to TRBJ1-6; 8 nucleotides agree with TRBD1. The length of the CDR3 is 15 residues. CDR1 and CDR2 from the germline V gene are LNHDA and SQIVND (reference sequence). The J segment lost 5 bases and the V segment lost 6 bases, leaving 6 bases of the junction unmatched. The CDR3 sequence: CASRVDRANNSPLHF. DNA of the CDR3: TGTGCCAGTAGGGTGGACAGGGCCAATAATTCACCCCTCCACTTT.

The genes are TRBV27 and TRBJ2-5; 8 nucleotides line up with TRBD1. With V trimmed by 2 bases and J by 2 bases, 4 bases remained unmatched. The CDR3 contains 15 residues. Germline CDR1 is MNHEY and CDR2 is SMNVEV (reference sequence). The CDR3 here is CASSLRQGAQETQYF. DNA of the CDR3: TGTGCCAGCAGTTTACGTCAGGGGGCTCAAGAGACCCAGTACTTC.

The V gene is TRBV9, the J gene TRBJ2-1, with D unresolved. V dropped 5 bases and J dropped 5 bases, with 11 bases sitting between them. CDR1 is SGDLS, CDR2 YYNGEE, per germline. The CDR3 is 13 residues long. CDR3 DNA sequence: TGTGCCAGCAGTTCTAGGACCAACAATGAGCAGTTCTTC. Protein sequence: CASSSRTNNEQFF.

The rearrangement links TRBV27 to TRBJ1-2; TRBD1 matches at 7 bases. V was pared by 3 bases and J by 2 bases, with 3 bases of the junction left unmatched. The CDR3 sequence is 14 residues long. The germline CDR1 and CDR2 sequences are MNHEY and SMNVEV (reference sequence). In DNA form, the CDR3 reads TGTGCCAGCAGTTTCGCGACAGGGAACTATGGCTACACCTTC. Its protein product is CASSFATGNYGYTF.

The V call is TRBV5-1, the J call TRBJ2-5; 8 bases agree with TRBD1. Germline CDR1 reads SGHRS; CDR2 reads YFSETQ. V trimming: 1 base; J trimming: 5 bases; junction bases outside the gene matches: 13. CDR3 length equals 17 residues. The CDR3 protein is CASSLFRAGGYGETQYF. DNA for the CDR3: TGCGCCAGCAGCTTGTTTCGGGCAGGGGGCTACGGGGAGACCCAGTACTTC.

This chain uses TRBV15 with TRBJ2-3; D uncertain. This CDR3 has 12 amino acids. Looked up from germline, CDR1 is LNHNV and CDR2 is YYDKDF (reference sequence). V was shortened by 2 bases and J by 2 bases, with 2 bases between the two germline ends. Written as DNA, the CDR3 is TGTGCCACCAGCAGACACACAGATACGCAGTATTTT. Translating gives CATSRHTDTQYF.